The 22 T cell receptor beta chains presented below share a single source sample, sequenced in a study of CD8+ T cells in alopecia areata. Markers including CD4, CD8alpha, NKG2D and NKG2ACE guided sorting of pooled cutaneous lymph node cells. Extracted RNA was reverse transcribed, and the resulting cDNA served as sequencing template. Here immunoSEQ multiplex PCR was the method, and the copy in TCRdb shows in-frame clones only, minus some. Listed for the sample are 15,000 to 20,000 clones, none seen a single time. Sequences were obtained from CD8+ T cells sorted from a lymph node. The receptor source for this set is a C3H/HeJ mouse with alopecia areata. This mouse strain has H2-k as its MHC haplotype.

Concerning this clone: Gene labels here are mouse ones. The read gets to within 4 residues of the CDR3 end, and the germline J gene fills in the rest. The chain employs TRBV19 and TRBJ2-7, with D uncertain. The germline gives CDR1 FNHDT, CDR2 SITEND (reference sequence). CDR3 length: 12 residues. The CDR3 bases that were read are TGTGCCAGCAGTATGATCAGTTAT. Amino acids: CASSMISY. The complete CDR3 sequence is CASSMISYEQYF.

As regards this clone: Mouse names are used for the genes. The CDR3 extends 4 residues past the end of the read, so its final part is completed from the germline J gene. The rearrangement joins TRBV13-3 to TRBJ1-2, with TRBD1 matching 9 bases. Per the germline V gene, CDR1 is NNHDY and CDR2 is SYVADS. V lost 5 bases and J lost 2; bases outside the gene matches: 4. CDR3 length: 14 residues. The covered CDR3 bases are TGTGCCAGCAGCCCCGGGACAGGGAACTCC. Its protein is CASSPGTGNS. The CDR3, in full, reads CASSPGTGNSDYTF.

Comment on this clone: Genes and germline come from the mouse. The sequenced part of the CDR3 DNA is TGCACCTGCAGTGCAGGGACAGGGGAATCCGAA. It yields the protein CTCSAGTGESE. The entire CDR3 protein is CTCSAGTGESERLFF. The chain carries TRBV1 and TRBJ1-4, with TRBD1 matching over 9 bases. The read comes to an end 4 residues before the CDR3 does, leaving the germline J gene to fill in the end. The CDR3 loop spans 15 amino acids. Germline V gene data show CDR1 as NSQYPW and CDR2 as LRSPGD (reference sequence).

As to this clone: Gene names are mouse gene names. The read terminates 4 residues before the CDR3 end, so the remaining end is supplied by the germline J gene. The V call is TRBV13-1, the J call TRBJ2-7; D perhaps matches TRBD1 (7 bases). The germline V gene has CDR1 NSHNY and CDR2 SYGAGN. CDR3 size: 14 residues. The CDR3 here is CASSDKGGADEQYF. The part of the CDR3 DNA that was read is TGTGCCAGCAGTGATAAAGGGGGCGCAGAT.

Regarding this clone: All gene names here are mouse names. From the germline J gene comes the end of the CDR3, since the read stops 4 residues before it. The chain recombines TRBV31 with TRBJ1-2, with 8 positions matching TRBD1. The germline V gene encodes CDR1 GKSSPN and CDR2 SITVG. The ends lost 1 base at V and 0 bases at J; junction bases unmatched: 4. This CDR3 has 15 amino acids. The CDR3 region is CAWSHRDRPNSDYTF. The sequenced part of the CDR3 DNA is TGTGCCTGGAGTCATCGGGACAGGCCAAACTCC. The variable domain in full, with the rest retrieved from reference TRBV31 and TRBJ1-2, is AQTIHQWPVAEIKAVGSPLSLGCTIKGKSSPNLYWYWQATGGTLQQLFYSITVGQVESVVQLNLSASRPKDDQFILSTEKLLLSHSGFYLCAWSHRDRPNSDYTFGSGTRLLVI.

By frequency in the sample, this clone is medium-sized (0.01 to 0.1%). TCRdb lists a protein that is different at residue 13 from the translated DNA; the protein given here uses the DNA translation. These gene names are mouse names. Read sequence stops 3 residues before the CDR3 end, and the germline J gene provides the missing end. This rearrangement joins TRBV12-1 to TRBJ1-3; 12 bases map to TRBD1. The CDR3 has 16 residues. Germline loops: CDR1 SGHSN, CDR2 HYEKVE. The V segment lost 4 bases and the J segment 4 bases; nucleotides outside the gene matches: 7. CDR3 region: CASSPRDRGPGNTLYF. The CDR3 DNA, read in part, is TGTGCCAGCTCCCCCCGGGACAGGGGGCCGGGAAATACG.

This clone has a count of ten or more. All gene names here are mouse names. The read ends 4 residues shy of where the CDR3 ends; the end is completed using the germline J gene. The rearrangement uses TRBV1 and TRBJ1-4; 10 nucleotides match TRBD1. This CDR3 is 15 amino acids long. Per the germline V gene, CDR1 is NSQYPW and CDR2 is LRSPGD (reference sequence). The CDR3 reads CTCSAGTGERERLFF. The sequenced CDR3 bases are TGCACCTGCAGTGCCGGGACAGGGGAACGCGAA.

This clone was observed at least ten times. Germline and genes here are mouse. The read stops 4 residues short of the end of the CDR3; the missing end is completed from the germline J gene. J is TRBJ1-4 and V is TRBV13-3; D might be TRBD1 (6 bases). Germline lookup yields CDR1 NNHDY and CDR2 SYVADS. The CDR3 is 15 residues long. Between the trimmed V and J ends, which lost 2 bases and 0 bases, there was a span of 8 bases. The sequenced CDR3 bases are TGTGCCAGCAGTGACTCAGGGGTTTCCAACGAA. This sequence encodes CASSDSGVSNE. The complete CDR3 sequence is CASSDSGVSNERLFF.

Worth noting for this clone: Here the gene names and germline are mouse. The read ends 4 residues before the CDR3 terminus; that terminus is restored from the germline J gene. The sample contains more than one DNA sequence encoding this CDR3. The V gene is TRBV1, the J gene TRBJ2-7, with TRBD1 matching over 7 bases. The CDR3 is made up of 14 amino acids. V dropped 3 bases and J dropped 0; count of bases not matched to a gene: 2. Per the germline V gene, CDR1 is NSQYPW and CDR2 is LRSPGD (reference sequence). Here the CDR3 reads CTCSARQGSYEQYF. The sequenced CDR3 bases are TGCACCTGCAGTGCCCGACAGGGCTCCTAT.

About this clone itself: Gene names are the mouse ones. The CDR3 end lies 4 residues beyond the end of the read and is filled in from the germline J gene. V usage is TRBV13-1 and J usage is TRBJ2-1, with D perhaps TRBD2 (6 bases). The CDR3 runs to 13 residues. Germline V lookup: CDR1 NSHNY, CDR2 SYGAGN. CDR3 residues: CASSDLGEAEQFF. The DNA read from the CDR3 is TGTGCCAGCAGTGATTTGGGGGAGGCT.

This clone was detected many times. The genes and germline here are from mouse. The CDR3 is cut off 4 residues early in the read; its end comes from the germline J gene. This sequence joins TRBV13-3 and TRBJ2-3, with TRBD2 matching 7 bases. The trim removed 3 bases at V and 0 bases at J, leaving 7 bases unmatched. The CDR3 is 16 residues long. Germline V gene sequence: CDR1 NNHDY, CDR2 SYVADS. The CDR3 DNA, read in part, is TGTGCCAGCAGTGCCCTTGGGGGGTCTAGTGCAGAA. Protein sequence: CASSALGGSSAE. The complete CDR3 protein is CASSALGGSSAETLYF.

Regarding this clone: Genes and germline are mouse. Incomplete CDR3 DNA: TGCACCTGCAGTGCCTGGGACAGTCAAGAC. It yields the protein CTCSAWDSQD. The full CDR3 reads CTCSAWDSQDTQYF. The chain is built from TRBV1 and TRBJ2-5, with 7 bases matching TRBD1. The read ends 4 residues early relative to the CDR3; the germline J gene fills the gap. The CDR3 has 14 amino acids. V dropped 3 bases and J dropped 3; count of bases not matched to a gene: 3. Germline lookup yields CDR1 NSQYPW and CDR2 LRSPGD (reference sequence).

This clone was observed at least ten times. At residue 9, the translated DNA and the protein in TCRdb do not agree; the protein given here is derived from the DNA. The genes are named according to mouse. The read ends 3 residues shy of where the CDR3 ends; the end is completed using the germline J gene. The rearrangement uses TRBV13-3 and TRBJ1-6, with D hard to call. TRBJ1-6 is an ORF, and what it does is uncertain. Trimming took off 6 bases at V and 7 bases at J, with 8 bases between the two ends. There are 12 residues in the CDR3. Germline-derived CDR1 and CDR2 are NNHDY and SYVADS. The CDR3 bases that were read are TGTGCCAGCAAGCCAGAAAATTCGCCC. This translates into CASKPENSP. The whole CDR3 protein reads CASKPENSPLYF.

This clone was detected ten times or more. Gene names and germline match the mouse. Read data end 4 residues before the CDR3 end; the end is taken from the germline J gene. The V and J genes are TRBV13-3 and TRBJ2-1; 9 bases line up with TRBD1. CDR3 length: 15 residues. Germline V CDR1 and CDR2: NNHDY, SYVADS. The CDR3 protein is CASSDDNRGRAEQFF. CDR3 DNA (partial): TGTGCCAGCAGTGATGACAACAGGGGGCGGGCT.

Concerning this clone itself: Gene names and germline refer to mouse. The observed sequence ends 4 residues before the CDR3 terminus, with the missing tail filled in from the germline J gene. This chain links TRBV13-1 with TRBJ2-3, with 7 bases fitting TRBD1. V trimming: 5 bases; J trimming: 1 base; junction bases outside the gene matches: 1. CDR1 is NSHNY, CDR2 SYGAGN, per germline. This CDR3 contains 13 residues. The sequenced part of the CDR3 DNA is TGTGCCAGCAGAACAGGGGGTGCAGAA. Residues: CASRTGGAE. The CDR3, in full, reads CASRTGGAETLYF.

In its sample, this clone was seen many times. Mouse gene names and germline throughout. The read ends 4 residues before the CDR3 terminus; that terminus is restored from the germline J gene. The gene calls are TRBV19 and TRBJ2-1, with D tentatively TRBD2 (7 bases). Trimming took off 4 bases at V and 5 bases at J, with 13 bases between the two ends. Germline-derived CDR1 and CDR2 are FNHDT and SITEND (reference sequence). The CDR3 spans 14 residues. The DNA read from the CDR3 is TGTGCCAGCAGTCCTGGGGGCACCAATGCT. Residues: CASSPGGTNA. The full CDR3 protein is CASSPGGTNAEQFF.

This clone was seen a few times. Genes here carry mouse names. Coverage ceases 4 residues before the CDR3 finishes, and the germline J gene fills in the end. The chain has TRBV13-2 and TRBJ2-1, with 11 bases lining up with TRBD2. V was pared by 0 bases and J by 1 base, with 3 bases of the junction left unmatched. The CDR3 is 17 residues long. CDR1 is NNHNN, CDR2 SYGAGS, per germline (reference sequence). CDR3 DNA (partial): TGTGCCAGCGGTGATGAGGACTGGGGGGTCAACTATGCT. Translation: CASGDEDWGVNYA. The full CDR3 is CASGDEDWGVNYAEQFF.

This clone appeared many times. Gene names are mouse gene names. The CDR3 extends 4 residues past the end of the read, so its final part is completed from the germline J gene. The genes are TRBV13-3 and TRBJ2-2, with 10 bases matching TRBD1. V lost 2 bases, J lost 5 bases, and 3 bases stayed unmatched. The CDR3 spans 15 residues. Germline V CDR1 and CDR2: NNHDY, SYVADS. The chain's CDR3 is CASSEPGQGTGQLYF. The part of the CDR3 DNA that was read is TGTGCCAGCAGTGAACCGGGACAGGGGACCGGG.

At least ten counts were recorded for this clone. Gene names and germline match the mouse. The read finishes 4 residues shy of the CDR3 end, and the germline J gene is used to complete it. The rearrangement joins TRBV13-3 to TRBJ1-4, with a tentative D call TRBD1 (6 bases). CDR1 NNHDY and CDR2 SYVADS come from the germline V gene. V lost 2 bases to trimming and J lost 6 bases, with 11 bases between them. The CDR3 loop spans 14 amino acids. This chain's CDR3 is CASSDGEGDERLFF. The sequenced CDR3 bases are TGTGCCAGCAGTGACGGGGAGGGGGACGAA.

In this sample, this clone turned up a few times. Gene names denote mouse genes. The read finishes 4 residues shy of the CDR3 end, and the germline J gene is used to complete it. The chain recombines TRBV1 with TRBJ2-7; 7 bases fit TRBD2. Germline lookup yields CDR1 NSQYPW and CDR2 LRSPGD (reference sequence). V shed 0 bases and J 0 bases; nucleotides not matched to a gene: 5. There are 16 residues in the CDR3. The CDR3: CTCSADKGLSSYEQYF. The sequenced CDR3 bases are TGCACCTGCAGTGCAGATAAGGGACTGAGCTCCTAT.

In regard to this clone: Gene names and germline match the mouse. The CDR3 region is CASSLEIWTGGPEQFF. CDR3 DNA, as far as it was read: TGTGCAAGCAGCTTAGAGATCTGGACAGGGGGACCT. V is TRBV16 and J is TRBJ2-1; TRBD1 matches 10 bases. The observed sequence ends 4 residues before the CDR3 terminus, with the missing tail filled in from the germline J gene. The CDR3 is 16 amino acids. CDR1 is SGHSA and CDR2 is FRNQAP in the germline V gene. The entire variable domain, with the rest obtained from reference TRBV16 and TRBJ2-1, is as follows: NAGVIQTPRHKVTGKGQEATLWCEPISGHSAVFWYRQTIVQGLEFLTYFRNQAPIDDSGMPKERFSAQMPNQSHSTLKIQSTQPQDSAVYLCASSLEIWTGGPEQFFGPGTRLTVL.

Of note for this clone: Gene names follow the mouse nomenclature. The DNA read from the CDR3 is TGTGCCAGCGTCGGACAACCAAACTCC. Its translation is CASVGQPNS. The entire CDR3 protein reads CASVGQPNSDYTF. J is TRBJ1-2 and V is TRBV13-2; possible D gene TRBD1, 5 bases. The read falls 4 residues short of the CDR3 end, and the missing part is taken from the germline J gene. The V gene lost 6 bases and the J gene lost 0 bases, with 9 bases spanning the gap. The germline CDR1 and CDR2 sequences are NNHNN and SYGAGS (reference sequence). This CDR3 is built from 13 residues.